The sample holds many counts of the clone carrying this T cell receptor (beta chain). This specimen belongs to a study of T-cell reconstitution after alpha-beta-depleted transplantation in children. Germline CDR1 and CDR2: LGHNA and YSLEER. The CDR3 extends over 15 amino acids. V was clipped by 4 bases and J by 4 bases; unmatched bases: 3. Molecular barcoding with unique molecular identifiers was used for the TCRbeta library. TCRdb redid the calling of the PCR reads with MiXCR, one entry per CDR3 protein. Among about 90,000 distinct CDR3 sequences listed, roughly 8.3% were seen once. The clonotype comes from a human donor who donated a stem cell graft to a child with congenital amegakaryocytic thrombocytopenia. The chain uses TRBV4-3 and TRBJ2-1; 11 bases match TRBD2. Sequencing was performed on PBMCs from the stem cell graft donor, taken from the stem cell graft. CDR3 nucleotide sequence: TGCGCCAGCAGCCGGACTAGCGGGCAGTACAATGAGCAGTTCTTC. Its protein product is CASSRTSGQYNEQFF.